The 3 T cell receptor beta chains below all came from one sample that was sequenced in a study of CD8 T cells in ankylosing spondylitis. Findings of the study overall: Ankylosing spondylitis blood seemed to carry a telltale TCR beta motif made of eight or nine highly homologous variants.

No antigens are known for them. TCRdb processed the 5' RACE reads anew with MiXCR; each CDR3 protein has one entry. The sample consists of about 400,000 distinct CDR3 sequences, more than 20% of them appearing once. Sequencing was performed on blood, either unsorted or a sorted T cell fraction (not recorded which). These receptors were collected from a male donor with ankylosing spondylitis.

The chain uses TRBV20-1 and TRBJ1-4, with 7 bases that match TRBD1. The CDR3 contains 13 residues. With 5 bases clipped from V and 4 bases from J, the junction kept 4 bases outside the gene matches. From germline, CDR1 is DFQATT and CDR2 SNEGSKA (reference sequence). This chain's CDR3 is CSAQTGYNEKLFF. The CDR3 DNA follows: TGCAGTGCTCAGACAGGGTATAATGAAAAACTGTTTTTT.

This clonotype has a handful of counts. This chain links TRBV27 with TRBJ2-7, with D possibly TRBD1 on 6 matching bases. The germline CDR1 and CDR2 sequences are MNHEY and SMNVEV (reference sequence). This CDR3 has 11 residues. V lost 7 bases to trimming and J lost 4 bases, with 8 bases between them. The CDR3 nucleotides read TGTGCCAGCAAAAGGGGGTACGAGCAGTACTTC. It specifies CASKRGYEQYF.

A few counts support this clonotype. The gene calls are TRBV6-2 or TRBV6-3 and TRBJ2-7; D uncertain. Trimming took off 4 bases at V and 0 bases at J, with 13 bases between the two ends. CDR1 is MNHEY, CDR2 SVGEGT, per germline. The CDR3 consists of 15 residues. This chain's CDR3 is CASSFTFLRSYEQYF. CDR3 coding DNA: TGTGCCAGCAGTTTCACCTTCCTACGCTCCTACGAGCAGTACTTC.